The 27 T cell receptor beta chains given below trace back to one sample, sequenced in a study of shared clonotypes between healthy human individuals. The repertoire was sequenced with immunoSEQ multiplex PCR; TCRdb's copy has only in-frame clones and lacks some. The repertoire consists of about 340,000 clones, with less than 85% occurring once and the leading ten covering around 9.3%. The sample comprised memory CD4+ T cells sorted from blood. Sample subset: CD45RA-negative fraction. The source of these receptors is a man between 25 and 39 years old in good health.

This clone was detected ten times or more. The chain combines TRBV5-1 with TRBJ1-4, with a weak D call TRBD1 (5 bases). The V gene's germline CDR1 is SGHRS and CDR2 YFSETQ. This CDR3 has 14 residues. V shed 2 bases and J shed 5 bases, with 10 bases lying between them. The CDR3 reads CASSLIGVNEKLFF. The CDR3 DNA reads TGCGCCAGCAGCTTAATAGGGGTGAATGAAAAACTGTTTTTT.

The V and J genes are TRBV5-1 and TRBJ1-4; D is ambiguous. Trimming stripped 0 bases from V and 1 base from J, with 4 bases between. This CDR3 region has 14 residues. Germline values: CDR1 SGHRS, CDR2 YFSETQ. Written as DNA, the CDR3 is TGCGCCAGCAGCTTGGGTCTAACTAATGAAAAACTGTTTTTT. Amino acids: CASSLGLTNEKLFF.

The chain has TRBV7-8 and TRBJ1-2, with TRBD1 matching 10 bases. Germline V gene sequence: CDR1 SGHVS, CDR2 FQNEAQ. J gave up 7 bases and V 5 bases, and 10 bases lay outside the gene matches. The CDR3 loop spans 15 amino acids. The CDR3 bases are TGTGCCAGCAGCGAGGGACAGGGGTTCTCCGGTGGCTACACCTTC. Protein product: CASSEGQGFSGGYTF.

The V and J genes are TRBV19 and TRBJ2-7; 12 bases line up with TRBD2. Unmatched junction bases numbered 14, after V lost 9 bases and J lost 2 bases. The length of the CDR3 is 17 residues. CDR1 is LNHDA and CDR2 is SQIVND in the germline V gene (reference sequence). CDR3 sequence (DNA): TGTGCCAGCCTGGGCTGGGACCGGACTAGCGGGGCCTACGAGCAGTACTTC. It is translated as CASLGWDRTSGAYEQYF. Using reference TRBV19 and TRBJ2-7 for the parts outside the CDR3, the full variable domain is DGGITQSPKYLFRKEGQNVTLSCEQNLNHDAMYWYRQDPGQGLRLIYYSQIVNDFQKGDIAEGYSVSREKKESFPLTVTSAQKNPTAFYLCASLGWDRTSGAYEQYFGPGTRLTVT.

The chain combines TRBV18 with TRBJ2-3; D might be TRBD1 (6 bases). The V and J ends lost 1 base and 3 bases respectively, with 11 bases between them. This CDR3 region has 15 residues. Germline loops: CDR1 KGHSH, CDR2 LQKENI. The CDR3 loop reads CASSPLGGATDTQYF. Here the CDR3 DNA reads TGTGCCAGCTCACCACTTGGGGGCGCGACAGATACGCAGTATTTT.

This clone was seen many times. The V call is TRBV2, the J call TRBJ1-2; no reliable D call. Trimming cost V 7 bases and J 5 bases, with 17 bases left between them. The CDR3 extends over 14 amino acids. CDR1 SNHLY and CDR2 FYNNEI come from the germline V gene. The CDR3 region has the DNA TGTGCCAGCACTATAACCGGGAGGGTTTATGGCTACACCTTC. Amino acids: CASTITGRVYGYTF.

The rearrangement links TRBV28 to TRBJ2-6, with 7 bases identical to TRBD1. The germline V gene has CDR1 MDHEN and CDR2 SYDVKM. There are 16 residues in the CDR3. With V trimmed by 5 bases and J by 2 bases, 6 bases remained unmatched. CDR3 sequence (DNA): TGTGCCAGCAGTGCATTAGGGACAGCTGGGGCCAACGTCCTGACTTTC. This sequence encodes CASSALGTAGANVLTF.

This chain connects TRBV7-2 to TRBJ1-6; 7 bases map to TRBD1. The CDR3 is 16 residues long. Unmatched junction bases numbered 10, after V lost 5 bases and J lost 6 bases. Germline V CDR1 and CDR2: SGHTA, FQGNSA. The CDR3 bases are TGTGCCAGCAGCCCCCAGGGGGGGACACGTAATTCACCCCTCCACTTT. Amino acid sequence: CASSPQGGTRNSPLHF.

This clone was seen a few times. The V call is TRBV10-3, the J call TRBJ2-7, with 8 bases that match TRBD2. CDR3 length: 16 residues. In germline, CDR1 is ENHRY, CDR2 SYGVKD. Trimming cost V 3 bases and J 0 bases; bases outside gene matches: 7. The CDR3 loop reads CAISDTRSGTSYEQYF. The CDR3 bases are TGTGCCATCAGTGATACCCGTAGCGGGACCTCCTACGAGCAGTACTTC.

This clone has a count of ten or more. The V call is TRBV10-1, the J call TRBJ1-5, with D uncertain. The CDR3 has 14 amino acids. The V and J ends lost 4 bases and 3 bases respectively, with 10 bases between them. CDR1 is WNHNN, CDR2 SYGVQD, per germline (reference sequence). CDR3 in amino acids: CASSGWLDNQPQHF. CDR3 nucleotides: TGCGCCAGCAGTGGGTGGTTGGACAATCAGCCCCAGCATTTT.

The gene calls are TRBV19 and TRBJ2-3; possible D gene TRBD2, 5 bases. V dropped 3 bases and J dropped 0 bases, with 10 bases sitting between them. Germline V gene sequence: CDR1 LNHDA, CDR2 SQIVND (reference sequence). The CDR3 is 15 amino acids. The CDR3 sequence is CASSMDWSSTDTQYF. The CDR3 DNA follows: TGTGCCAGTAGTATGGACTGGTCTAGCACAGATACGCAGTATTTT.

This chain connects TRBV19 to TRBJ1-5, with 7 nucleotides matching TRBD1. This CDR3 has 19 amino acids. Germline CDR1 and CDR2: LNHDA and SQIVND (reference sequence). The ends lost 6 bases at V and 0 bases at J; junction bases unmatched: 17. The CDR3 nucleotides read TGTGCCAGTAGGCTCAAACCCGGGACAGCTTTCTATAGCAATCAGCCCCAGCATTTT. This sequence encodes CASRLKPGTAFYSNQPQHF.

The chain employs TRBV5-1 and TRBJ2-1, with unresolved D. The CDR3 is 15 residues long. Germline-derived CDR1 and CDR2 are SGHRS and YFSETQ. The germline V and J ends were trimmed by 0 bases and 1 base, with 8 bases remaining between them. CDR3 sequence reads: CASSLVRKSYNEQFF. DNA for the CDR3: TGCGCCAGCAGCTTGGTGAGGAAATCCTACAATGAGCAGTTCTTC.

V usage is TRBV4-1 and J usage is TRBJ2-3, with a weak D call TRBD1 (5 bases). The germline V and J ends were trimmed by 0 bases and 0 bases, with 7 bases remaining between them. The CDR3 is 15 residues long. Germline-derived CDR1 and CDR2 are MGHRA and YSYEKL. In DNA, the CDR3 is TGCGCCAGCAGCCAAGACCCAGGGAGCACAGATACGCAGTATTTT. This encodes CASSQDPGSTDTQYF.

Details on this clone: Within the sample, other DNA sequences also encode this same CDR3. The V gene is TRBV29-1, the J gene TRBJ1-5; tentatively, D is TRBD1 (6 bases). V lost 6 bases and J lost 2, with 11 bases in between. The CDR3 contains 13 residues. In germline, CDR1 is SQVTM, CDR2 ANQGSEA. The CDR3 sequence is CSVARGGNQPQHF. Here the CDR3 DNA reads TGCAGCGTCGCCAGGGGAGGCAATCAGCCCCAGCATTTT.

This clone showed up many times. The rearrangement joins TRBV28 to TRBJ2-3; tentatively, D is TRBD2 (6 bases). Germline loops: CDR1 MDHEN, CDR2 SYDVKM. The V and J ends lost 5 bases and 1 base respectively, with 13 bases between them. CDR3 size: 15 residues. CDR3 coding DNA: TGTGCCAGCAGTATAAGGGGAGGCGGCACAGATACGCAGTATTTT. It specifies CASSIRGGGTDTQYF.

Here the CDR3 reads CASSLSLGGPSGYGYTF. The CDR3, as DNA: TGTGCCAGCAGCTTATCCCTGGGGGGACCTTCAGGCTATGGCTACACCTTC. The J gene is TRBJ1-2, the V gene TRBV11-2; possibly TRBD1 for D (5 bases). From germline, CDR1 is SGHAT and CDR2 FQNNGV. The length of the CDR3 is 17 residues. Trimming took off 2 bases at V and 4 bases at J, with 20 bases between the two ends. The full variable domain, its missing parts supplied by reference TRBV11-2 and TRBJ1-2, is EAGVAQSPRYKIIEKRQSVAFWCNPISGHATLYWYQQILGQGPKLLIQFQNNGVVDDSQLPKDRFSAERLKGVDSTLKIQPAKLEDSAVYLCASSLSLGGPSGYGYTFGSGTRLTVV.

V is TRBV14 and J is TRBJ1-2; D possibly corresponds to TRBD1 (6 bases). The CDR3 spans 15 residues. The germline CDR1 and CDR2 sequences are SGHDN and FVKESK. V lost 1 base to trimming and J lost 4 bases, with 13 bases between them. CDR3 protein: CASSQVGGGIYGYTF. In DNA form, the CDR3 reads TGTGCCAGCAGCCAAGTCGGGGGCGGGATCTATGGCTACACCTTC.

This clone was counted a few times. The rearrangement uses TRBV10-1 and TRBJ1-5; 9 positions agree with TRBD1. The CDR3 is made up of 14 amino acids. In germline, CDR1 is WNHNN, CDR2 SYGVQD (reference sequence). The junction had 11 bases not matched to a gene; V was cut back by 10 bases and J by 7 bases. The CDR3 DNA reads TGCGCCACCCGGGGGGACAGGGTAATCCAGCCCCAGCATTTT. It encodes CATRGDRVIQPQHF.

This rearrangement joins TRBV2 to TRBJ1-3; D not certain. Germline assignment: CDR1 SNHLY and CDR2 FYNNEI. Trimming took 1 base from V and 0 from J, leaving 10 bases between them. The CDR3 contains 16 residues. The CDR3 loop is CASSEGRPLSGNTIYF. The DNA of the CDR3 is TGTGCCAGCAGTGAAGGGCGGCCCCTCTCTGGAAACACCATATATTTT.

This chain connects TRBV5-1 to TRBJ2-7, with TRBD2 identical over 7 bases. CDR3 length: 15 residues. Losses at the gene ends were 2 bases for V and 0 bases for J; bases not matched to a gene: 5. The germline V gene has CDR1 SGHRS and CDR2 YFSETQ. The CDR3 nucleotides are TGCGCCAGCAGCTTCGGCGGCGGGAGCTCCTACGAGCAGTACTTC. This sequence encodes CASSFGGGSSYEQYF.

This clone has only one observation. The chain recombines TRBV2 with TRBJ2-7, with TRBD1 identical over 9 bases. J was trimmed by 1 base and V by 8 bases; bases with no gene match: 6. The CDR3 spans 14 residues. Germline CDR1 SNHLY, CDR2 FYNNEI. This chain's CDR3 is CASQKDRGSYEQYF. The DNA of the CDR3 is TGTGCCAGCCAGAAGGACAGGGGATCCTACGAGCAGTACTTC. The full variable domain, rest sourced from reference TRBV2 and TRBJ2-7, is EPEVTQTPSHQVTQMGQEVILRCVPISNHLYFYWYRQILGQKVEFLVSFYNNEISEKSEIFDDQFSVERPDGSNFTLKIRSTKLEDSAMYFCASQKDRGSYEQYFGPGTRLTVT.

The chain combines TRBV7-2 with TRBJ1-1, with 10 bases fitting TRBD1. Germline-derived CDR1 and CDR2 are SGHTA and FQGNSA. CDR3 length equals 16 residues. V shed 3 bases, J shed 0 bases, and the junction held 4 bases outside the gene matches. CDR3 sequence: CASSFGTGDMNTEAFF. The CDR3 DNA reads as TGTGCCAGCAGCTTTGGGACAGGGGATATGAACACTGAAGCTTTCTTT.

Here the CDR3 DNA reads TGTGCCAGCAGCTCGACCCACACTGAAGCTTTCTTT. As protein: CASSSTHTEAFF. This chain uses TRBV11-3 with TRBJ1-1; D not resolved. The CDR3 has 12 residues. Germline CDR1 SGHNT, CDR2 YENEEA. The V gene lost 4 bases and the J gene lost 3 bases, with 6 bases spanning the gap.

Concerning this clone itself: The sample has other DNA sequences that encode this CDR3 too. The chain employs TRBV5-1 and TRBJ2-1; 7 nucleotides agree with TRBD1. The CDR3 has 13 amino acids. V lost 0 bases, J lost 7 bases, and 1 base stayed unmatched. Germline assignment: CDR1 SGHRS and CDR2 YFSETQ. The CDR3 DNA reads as TGCGCCAGCAGCTTGGGACAGGGAAATGAGCAGTTCTTC. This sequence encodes CASSLGQGNEQFF.

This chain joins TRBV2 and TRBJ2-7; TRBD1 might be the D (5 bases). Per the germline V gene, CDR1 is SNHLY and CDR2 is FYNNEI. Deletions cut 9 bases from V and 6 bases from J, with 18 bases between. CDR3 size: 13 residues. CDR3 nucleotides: TGTGCCAGTCTGGACACCTTAATCGCCGAGCAGTACTTC. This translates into CASLDTLIAEQYF.

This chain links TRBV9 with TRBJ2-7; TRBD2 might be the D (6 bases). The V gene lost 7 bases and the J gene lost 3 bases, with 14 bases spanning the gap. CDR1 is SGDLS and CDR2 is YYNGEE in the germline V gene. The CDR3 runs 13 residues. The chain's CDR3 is CASSRDWVYEQYF. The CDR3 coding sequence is TGTGCCAGCTCCCGGGACTGGGTCTACGAGCAGTACTTC.